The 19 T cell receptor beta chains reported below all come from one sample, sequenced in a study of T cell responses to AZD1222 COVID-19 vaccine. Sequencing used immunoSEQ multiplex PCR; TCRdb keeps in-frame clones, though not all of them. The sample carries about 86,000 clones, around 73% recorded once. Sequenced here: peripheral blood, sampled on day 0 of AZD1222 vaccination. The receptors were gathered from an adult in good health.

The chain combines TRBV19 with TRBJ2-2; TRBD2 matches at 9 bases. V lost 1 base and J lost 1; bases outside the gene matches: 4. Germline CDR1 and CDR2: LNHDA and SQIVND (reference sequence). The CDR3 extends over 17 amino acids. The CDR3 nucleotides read TGTGCCAGTAGTATAGGACAACTAGCGGGGAACACCGGGGAGCTGTTTTTT. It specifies CASSIGQLAGNTGELFF.

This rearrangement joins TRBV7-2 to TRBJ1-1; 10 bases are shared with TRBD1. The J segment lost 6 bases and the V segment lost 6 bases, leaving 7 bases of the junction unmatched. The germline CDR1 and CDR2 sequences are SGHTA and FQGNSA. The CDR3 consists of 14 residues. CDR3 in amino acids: CASRRTGGNPEAFF. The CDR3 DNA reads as TGTGCCAGCAGAAGGACAGGGGGTAACCCTGAAGCTTTCTTT.

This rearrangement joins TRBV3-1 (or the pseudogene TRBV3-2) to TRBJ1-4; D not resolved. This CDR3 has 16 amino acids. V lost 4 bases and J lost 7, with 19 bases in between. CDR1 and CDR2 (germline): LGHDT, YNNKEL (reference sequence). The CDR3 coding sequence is TGTGCCAGCAGCCCTCGTGGCGGGGTAGGAGGTGAAAAACTGTTTTTT. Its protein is CASSPRGGVGGEKLFF.

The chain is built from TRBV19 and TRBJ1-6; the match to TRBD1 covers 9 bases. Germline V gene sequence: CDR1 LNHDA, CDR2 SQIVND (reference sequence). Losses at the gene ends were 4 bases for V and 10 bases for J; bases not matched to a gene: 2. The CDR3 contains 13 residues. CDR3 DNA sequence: TGTGCCAGTAGTAGACAGGGGGAATCACCCCTCCACTTT. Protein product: CASSRQGESPLHF. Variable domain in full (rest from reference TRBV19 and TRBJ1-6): DGGITQSPKYLFRKEGQNVTLSCEQNLNHDAMYWYRQDPGQGLRLIYYSQIVNDFQKGDIAEGYSVSREKKESFPLTVTSAQKNPTAFYLCASSRQGESPLHFGNGTRLTVT.

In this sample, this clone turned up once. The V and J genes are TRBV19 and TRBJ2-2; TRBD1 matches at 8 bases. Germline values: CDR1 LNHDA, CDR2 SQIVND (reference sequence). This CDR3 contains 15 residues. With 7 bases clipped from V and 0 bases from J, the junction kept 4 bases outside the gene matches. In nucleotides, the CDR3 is TGTGCCAGTACCCCGGGACAGGCGAACACCGGGGAGCTGTTTTTT. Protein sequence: CASTPGQANTGELFF.

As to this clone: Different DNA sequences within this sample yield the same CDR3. The CDR3 protein is CASSQRGGNQPQHF. Here the CDR3 DNA reads TGTGCCAGCAGCCAGAGGGGCGGCAATCAGCCCCAGCATTTT. V is TRBV3-1 (or the pseudogene TRBV3-2) and J is TRBJ1-5, with a weak D call TRBD1 (5 bases). The CDR3 runs to 14 residues. V was trimmed by 3 bases and J by 2 bases, leaving 8 bases between them. CDR1 is LGHDT and CDR2 is YNNKEL in the germline V gene (reference sequence).

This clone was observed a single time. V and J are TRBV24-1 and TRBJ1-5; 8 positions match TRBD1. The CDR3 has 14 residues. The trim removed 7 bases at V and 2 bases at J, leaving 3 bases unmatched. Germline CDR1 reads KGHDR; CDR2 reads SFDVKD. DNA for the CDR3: TGTGCCACCAGCGGACAGGGTGGCAATCAGCCCCAGCATTTT. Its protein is CATSGQGGNQPQHF.

The CDR3 protein is CASRLGQVADTQYF. CDR3 coding DNA: TGTGCCAGCAGGCTGGGACAGGTAGCAGATACGCAGTATTTT. V gene TRBV6-5 combines with J gene TRBJ2-3; 8 bases align to TRBD1. Germline lookup yields CDR1 MNHEY and CDR2 SVGAGI. CDR3 size: 14 residues. Losses at the gene ends were 6 bases for V and 4 bases for J; bases not matched to a gene: 6.

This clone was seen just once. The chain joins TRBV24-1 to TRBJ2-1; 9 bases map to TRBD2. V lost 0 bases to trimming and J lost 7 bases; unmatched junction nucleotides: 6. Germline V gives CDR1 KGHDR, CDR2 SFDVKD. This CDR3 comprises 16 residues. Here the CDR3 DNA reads TGTGCCACCAGTGATTTGGGTAGCGGGAGACGGAATGAGCAGTTCTTC. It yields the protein CATSDLGSGRRNEQFF.

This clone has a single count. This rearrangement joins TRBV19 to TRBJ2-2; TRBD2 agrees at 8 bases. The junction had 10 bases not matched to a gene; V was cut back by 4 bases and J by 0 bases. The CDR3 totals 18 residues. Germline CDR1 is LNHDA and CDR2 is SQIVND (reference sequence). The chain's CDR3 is CASSTARVAGTNTGELFF. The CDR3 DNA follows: TGTGCCAGTAGTACCGCTCGTGTAGCGGGAACGAACACCGGGGAGCTGTTTTTT.

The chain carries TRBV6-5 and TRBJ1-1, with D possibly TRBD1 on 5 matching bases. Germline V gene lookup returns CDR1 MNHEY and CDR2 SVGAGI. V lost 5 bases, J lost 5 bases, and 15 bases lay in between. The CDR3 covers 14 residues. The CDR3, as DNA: TGTGCCAGCAGTCCTCAGGGTTTGAGGACTGAAGCTTTCTTT. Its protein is CASSPQGLRTEAFF.

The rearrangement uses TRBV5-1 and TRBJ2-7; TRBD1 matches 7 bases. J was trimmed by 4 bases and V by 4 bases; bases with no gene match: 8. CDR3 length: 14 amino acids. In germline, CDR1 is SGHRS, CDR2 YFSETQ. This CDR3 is CASSPDRLRYEQYF. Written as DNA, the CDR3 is TGCGCCAGCAGCCCGGACAGGCTTAGATACGAGCAGTACTTC.

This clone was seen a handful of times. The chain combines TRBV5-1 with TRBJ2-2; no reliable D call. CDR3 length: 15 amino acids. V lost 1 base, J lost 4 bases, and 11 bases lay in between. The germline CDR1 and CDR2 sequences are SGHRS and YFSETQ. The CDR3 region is CASSLNRGSTGELFF. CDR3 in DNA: TGCGCCAGCAGCTTGAATCGTGGGTCCACCGGGGAGCTGTTTTTT.

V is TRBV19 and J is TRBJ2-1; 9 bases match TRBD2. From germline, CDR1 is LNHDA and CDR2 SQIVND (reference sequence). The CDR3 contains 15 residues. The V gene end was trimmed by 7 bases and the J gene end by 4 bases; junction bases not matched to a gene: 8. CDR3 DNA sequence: TGTGCCAGTACCCCCGGGCGGGAGGGATACAATGAGCAGTTCTTC. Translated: CASTPGREGYNEQFF.

CDR3 in DNA: TGTGCCAGTAGTATCGTTGGAAACACCATATATTTT. As protein: CASSIVGNTIYF. The chain combines TRBV19 with TRBJ1-3; D remains unclear. Trimming pared 3 bases from V and 3 bases from J, leaving 3 bases between. The CDR3 is made up of 12 amino acids. Germline CDR1 is LNHDA and CDR2 is SQIVND (reference sequence).

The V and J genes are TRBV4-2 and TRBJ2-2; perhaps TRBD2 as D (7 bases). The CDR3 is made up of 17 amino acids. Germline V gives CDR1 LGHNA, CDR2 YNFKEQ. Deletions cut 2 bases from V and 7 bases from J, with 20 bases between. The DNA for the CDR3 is TGTGCCAGCAGCCAATCAGGACAGCGGGATACCGGCGGGGAGCTGTTTTTT. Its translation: CASSQSGQRDTGGELFF.

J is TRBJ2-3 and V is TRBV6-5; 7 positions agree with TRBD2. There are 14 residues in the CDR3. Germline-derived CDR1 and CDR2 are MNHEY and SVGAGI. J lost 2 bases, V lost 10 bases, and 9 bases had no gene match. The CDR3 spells CAISPGTNTDTQYF. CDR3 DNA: TGTGCCATTTCACCCGGGACTAACACAGATACGCAGTATTTT.

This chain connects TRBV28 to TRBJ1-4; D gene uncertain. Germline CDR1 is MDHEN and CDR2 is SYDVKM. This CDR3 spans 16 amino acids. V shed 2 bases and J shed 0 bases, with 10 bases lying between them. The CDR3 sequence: CASSLRPSATNEKLFF. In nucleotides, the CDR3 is TGTGCCAGCAGTTTAAGGCCGAGTGCAACTAATGAAAAACTGTTTTTT. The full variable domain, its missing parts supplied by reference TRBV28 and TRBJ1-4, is DVKVTQSSRYLVKRTGEKVFLECVQDMDHENMFWYRQDPGLGLRLIYFSYDVKMKEKGDIPEGYSVSREKKERFSLILESASTNQTSMYLCASSLRPSATNEKLFFGSGTQLSVL.

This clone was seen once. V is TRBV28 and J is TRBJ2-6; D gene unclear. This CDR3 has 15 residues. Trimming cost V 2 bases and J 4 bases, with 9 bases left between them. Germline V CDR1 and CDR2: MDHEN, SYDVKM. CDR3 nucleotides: TGTGCCAGCAGTTTAAGGTTCTTGGGGGCCAACGTCCTGACTTTC. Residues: CASSLRFLGANVLTF.